Listed below are T cell receptor beta chains from one sample, sequenced in a study of patients and donors after allogeneic stem cell transplantation. In TCRdb, the RT-PCR reads were re-called with MiXCR into one record per CDR3 protein. Among 160,000 or so distinct CDR3 sequences listed, approximately 25% were seen once. The sample consisted of blood, either unsorted or a sorted T cell fraction (not recorded which). These receptors were obtained from a human donor who was either an allogeneic HSCT recipient or a stem cell or donor lymphocyte infusion donor (not recorded which). It is not recorded whose cells these are; they may come from a transplant donor. Both conserved end residues are part of each CDR3. A D gene is named only where the DNA matches it firmly. Clone size is stated in some rows and not others, as once, few, many or a class when expanded.

V gene: TRBV15; clone size: .; D gene: .; J gene: TRBJ1-2; CDR3 length: 13; CDR3 DNA: TGTGCCACCAGCAGAGATCGAGTATATGGCTACACCTTC; CDR3 protein: CATSRDRVYGYTF
V gene: TRBV29-1; clone size: many; D gene: TRBD1; J gene: TRBJ1-1; CDR3 length: 13; CDR3 DNA: TGCAGCGTTCAGGGGGGGGTTGTCGCTGAAGCTTTCTTT; CDR3 protein: CSVQGGVVAEAFF
V gene: TRBV20-1; clone size: few; D gene: .; J gene: TRBJ1-1; CDR3 length: 13; CDR3 DNA: TGCAGTGCTAGTCCGTGGACGAACACTGAAGCTTTCTTT; CDR3 protein: CSASPWTNTEAFF
V gene: TRBV12-3/TRBV12-4; clone size: .; D gene: .; J gene: TRBJ2-7; CDR3 length: 14; CDR3 DNA: TGTGCCAGCAGTTCTCGGGTCCCACCCTACGAGCAGTACTTC; CDR3 protein: CASSSRVPPYEQYF
V gene: TRBV4-1; clone size: few; D gene: .; J gene: TRBJ2-3; CDR3 length: 18; CDR3 DNA: TGCGCCAGCAGCCAAGATTCTATCCTCCCACTAGCTGCAGATACGCAGTATTTT; CDR3 protein: CASSQDSILPLAADTQYF
V gene: TRBV20-1; clone size: .; D gene: .; J gene: TRBJ2-3; CDR3 length: 14; CDR3 DNA: TGCAGTGCCGTCCGTGGGGGGCAGACAGATACGCAGTATTTT; CDR3 protein: CSAVRGGQTDTQYF
V gene: TRBV5-1; clone size: .; D gene: .; J gene: TRBJ2-5; CDR3 length: 15; CDR3 DNA: TGCGCCAGCGCCCCGGGGATTGTGGCCCAAGAGACCCAGTACTTC; CDR3 protein: CASAPGIVAQETQYF
V gene: TRBV12-3/TRBV12-4; clone size: .; D gene: .; J gene: TRBJ1-5; CDR3 length: 17; CDR3 DNA: TGTGCCAGCAGTTTCAACCCAGGGCGTGGAGTCAATCAGCCCCAGCATTTT; CDR3 protein: CASSFNPGRGVNQPQHF
V gene: TRBV29-1; clone size: many; D gene: .; J gene: TRBJ1-4; CDR3 length: 17; CDR3 DNA: TGCAGCGTTCCGGGTCCAGCGGGGGAAGCAACTAATGAAAAACTGTTTTTT; CDR3 protein: CSVPGPAGEATNEKLFF
V gene: TRBV6-5; clone size: .; D gene: .; J gene: TRBJ1-6; CDR3 length: 13; CDR3 DNA: TGTGCCAGCACAAAAGCCGAAAATTCACCCCTCCACTTT; CDR3 protein: CASTKAENSPLHF
V gene: TRBV20-1; clone size: .; D gene: .; J gene: TRBJ1-1; CDR3 length: 11; CDR3 DNA: TGCAGTGCCAATGACAGAGTGTGGGCTTTCTTT; CDR3 protein: CSANDRVWAFF
V gene: TRBV4-2; clone size: many; D gene: TRBD1; J gene: TRBJ1-1; CDR3 length: 14; CDR3 DNA: TGTGCCAGCAGCCAAGAAGACAGGGCAGCTGAAGCTTTCTTT; CDR3 protein: CASSQEDRAAEAFF
V gene: TRBV5-1; clone size: .; D gene: .; J gene: TRBJ2-5; CDR3 length: 17; CDR3 DNA: TGCGCCAGCAGCTCAAGGGGGGGGCGATCGGACCAAGAGACCCAGTACTTC; CDR3 protein: CASSSRGGRSDQETQYF
V gene: TRBV9; clone size: .; D gene: TRBD1; J gene: TRBJ2-3; CDR3 length: 15; CDR3 DNA: TGTGCCAGCAGCGCATCGACAGGGACCCTGAATACGCAGTATTTT; CDR3 protein: CASSASTGTLNTQYF
V gene: TRBV13; clone size: .; D gene: .; J gene: TRBJ2-1; CDR3 length: 18; CDR3 DNA: TGTGCCAGCAGCTCTGCTGGCATTAGTGATAGCTCCTACAATGAGCAGTTCTTC; CDR3 protein: CASSSAGISDSSYNEQFF
V gene: TRBV5-1; clone size: .; D gene: .; J gene: TRBJ1-1; CDR3 length: 12; CDR3 DNA: TGCGCCAGCCACTCAGGCGAGGGAGAAGCTTTCTTT; CDR3 protein: CASHSGEGEAFF
V gene: TRBV12-3/TRBV12-4; clone size: .; D gene: .; J gene: TRBJ2-3; CDR3 length: 13; CDR3 DNA: TGTGCCAGCAGTTTTAGTATGACAGATACGCAGTATTTT; CDR3 protein: CASSFSMTDTQYF
V gene: TRBV7-9; clone size: few; D gene: TRBD1; J gene: TRBJ1-1; CDR3 length: 14; CDR3 DNA: TGTGCCAGCAGTTCGGAGACAGGGCTGCCTGAAGCTTTCTTT; CDR3 protein: CASSSETGLPEAFF
V gene: TRBV3-1; clone size: few; D gene: .; J gene: TRBJ2-7; CDR3 length: 15; CDR3 DNA: TGTGCCAGCAGTCTTGAGGGAACCTTGACCCTGGAGCAGTACTTC; CDR3 protein: CASSLEGTLTLEQYF
V gene: TRBV7-9; clone size: .; D gene: .; J gene: TRBJ2-1; CDR3 length: 15; CDR3 DNA: TGTGCCAGCAGCTTAACAGGACTCTCGTACAATGAGCAGTTCTTC; CDR3 protein: CASSLTGLSYNEQFF
V gene: TRBV12-3/TRBV12-4; clone size: few; D gene: TRBD2; J gene: TRBJ2-5; CDR3 length: 16; CDR3 DNA: TGTGCCAGCAGTTTCAGCGCGGGAGTGGGGCAAGAGACCCAGTACTTC; CDR3 protein: CASSFSAGVGQETQYF
V gene: TRBV7-8; clone size: few; D gene: .; J gene: TRBJ1-2; CDR3 length: 17; CDR3 DNA: .; CDR3 protein: CASSSSSTEGAVYGYTF